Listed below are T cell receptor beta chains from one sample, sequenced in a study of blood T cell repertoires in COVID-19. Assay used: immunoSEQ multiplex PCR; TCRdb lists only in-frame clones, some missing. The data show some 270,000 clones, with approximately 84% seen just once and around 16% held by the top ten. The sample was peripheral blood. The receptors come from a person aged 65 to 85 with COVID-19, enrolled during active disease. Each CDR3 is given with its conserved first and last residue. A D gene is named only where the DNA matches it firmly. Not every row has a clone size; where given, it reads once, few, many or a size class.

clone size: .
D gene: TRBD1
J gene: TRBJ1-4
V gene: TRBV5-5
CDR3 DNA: TGTGCCAGCAGCTTGGGACAGGGGGTTGAAAAACTGTTTTTT
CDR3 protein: CASSLGQGVEKLFF

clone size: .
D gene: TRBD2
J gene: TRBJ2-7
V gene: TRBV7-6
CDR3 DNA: TGTGCCAGCAGCCCTAGCGGGGGTTTCTCCTACGAGCAGTACTTC
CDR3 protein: CASSPSGGFSYEQYF

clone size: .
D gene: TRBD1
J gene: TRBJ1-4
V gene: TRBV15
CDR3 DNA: TGTGCCACCCGGACAGGGATTAATGAAAAACTGTTTTTT
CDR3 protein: CATRTGINEKLFF

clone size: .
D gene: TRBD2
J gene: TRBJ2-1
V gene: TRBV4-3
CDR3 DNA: TGCGCCAGCAGCCAAGATCCCATTAGCGGGAGGTCCTCCAATGAGCAGTTCTTC
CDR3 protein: CASSQDPISGRSSNEQFF

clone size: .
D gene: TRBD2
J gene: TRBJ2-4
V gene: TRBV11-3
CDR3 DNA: TGTGCCAGCAGTACACCCTCAGCGGGGGCCCCGGCGGGGCCCAAAAACATTCAGTACTTC
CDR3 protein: CASSTPSAGAPAGPKNIQYF

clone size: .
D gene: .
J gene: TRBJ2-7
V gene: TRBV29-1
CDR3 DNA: TGCAGCGTTGAAATGACAGCTGGGAACGAGCAGTACTTC
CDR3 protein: CSVEMTAGNEQYF

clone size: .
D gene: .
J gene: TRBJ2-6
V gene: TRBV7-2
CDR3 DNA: TGTGCCAGCAGCTTAGCCAGGGTCTCTGGGGCCAACGTCCTGACTTTC
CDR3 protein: CASSLARVSGANVLTF

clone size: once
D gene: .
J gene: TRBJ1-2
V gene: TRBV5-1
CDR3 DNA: TGCGCCAGCAGCCCGGAGGTGGGCCCGGGAGCCTATGGCTACACCTTC
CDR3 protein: CASSPEVGPGAYGYTF

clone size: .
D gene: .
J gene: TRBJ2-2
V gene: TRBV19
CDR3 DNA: TGTGCCAGTTCTAACAGAAGGGAGCTGTTTTTT
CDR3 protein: CASSNRRELFF

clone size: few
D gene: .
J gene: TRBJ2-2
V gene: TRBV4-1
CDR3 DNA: TGCGCCAGCAGCCAAGAACAAAGGGGTTTTTCGGACACCGGGGAGCTGTTTTTT
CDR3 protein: CASSQEQRGFSDTGELFF

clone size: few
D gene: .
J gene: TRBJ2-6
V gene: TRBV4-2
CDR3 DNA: TGTGCCAGCAGCCGAGAAAACGCGGAAGCCAACGTCCTGACTTTC
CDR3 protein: CASSRENAEANVLTF

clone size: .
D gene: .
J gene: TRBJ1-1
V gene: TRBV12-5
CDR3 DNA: TGTGCTAGTGGACACGGGGTGGGGACTGAAGCTTTCTTT
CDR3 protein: CASGHGVGTEAFF

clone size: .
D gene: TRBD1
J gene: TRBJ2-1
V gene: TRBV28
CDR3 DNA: TGTGCCAGCAGTACAAGGACAGGGGGGAGAAGCAAAAGCTCCTACAATGAGCAGTTCTTC
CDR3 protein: CASSTRTGGRSKSSYNEQFF

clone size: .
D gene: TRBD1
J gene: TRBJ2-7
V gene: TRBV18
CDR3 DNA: TGTGCCAGCTCACCACCGGGGACAGGGGTCTACGAGCAGTACTTC
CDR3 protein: CASSPPGTGVYEQYF

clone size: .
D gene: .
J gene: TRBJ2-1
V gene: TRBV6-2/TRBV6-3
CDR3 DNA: TGTGCCAGCAGTTCCCCCTACTCTTTAGCGGACAATGAGCAGTTCTTC
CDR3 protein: CASSSPYSLADNEQFF

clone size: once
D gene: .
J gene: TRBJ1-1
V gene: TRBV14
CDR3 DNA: TGTGCCAGCAGCCAAAGGAGTGAAGCTTTCTTT
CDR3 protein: CASSQRSEAFF

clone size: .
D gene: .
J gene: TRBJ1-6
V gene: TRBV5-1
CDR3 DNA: TGCGCCAGCAATTCAGGGTCACATAATTCACCCCTCCACTTT
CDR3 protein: CASNSGSHNSPLHF

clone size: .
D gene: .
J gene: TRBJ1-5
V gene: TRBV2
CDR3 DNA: TGTGCCAGCAGCCGGTTCGCGGGAGCTTATAGCAATCAGCCCCAGCATTTT
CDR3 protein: CASSRFAGAYSNQPQHF

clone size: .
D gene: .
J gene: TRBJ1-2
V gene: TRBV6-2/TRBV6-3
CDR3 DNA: TGTGCCAGCAGCTATCCAGATGGCTACACCTTC
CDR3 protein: CASSYPDGYTF

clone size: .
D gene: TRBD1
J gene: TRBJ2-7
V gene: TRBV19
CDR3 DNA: TGTGCCAGTAGTATTTCTCCGGGACAGGCCTACGAGCAGTACTTC
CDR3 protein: CASSISPGQAYEQYF

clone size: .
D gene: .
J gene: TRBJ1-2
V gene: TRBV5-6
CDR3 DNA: TGTGCCAGCAGCCCAGGGGATTATGGCTACACCTTC
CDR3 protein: CASSPGDYGYTF

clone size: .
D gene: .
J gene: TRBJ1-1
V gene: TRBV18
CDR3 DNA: TGTGCCAGCTCACCAGCACCGGGACAGAACACTGAAGCTTTCTTT
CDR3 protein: CASSPAPGQNTEAFF

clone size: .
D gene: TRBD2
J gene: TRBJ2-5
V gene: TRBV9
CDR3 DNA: TGTGCCAGCAGCGTAGATTCGGGGGGTATCCAAGAGACCCAGTACTTC
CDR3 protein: CASSVDSGGIQETQYF

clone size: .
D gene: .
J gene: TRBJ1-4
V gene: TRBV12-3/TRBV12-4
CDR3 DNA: TGTGCCAGCAGTTTTCTCAGGGTAGAAAAACTGTTTTTT
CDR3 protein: CASSFLRVEKLFF

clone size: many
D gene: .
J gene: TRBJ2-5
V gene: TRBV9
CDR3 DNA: TGTGCCAGCAGCGTAGAGGGGCGGGGAGTAGAGACCCAGTACTTC
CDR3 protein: CASSVEGRGVETQYF